This TCR beta chain was captured by sequencing in a study of Graves' ophthalmopathy and Graves' hyperthyroidism. This clonotype was seen at least ten times. Its specificity is unknown. Amplification of the TCR beta CDR3 regions used RNA transcripts (as template). Scientists carried out first-round RT-PCR using HTBI primers and then a second-round multiplex PCR. Using its own MiXCR run on the multiplex PCR reads, TCRdb lists one record per CDR3 protein. The table lists roughly 350,000 distinct CDR3 sequences, approximately 18% of them singletons. Hyperthyroidism qualified as stable when ophthalmopathy did not develop within 18 months of follow-up. The diagnosis was founded upon clinical symptoms, serum thyroxine, TRAb, thyroid ultrasound and orbital computed tomography. The CDR3 loop spans 14 amino acids. The germline gives CDR1 LNHDA, CDR2 SQIVND (reference sequence). Trimming took 8 bases from V and 0 from J; bases not matched to a gene: 2.

Study conclusions and caveats: Ophthalmopathy versus stable hyperthyroidism: 13-signature model gave around 86% sensitivity, 80% to 84% specificity.

V usage is TRBV19 and J usage is TRBJ2-3; 10 positions match TRBD1. Sequenced sample: peripheral blood. The TCR was taken from an adult woman with stable Graves' hyperthyroidism. The CDR3 DNA follows: TGTGCCAGTGGACAGGGGGGGAGCACAGATACGCAGTATTTT. It specifies CASGQGGSTDTQYF.